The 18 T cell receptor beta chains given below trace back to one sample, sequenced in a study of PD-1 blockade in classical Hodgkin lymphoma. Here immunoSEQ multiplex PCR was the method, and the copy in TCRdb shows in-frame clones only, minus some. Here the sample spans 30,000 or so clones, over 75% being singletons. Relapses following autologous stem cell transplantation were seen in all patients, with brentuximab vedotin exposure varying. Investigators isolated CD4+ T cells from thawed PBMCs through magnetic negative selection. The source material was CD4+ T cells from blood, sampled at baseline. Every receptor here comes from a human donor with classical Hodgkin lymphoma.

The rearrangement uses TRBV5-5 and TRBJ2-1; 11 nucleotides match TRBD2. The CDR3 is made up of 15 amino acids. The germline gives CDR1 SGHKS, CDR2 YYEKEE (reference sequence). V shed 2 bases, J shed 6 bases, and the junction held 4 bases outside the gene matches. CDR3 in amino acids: CASSLLAGGSNEQFF. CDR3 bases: TGTGCCAGCAGCTTATTAGCGGGAGGGAGCAATGAGCAGTTCTTC.

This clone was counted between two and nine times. CDR3: CASTPSGLNYGYTF. CDR3 DNA sequence: TGTGCCAGTACCCCGAGCGGGCTCAACTATGGCTACACCTTC. This chain joins TRBV19 and TRBJ1-2, with D unclear. V was shortened by 7 bases and J by 2 bases, with 14 bases between the two germline ends. The CDR3 has 14 amino acids. Germline CDR1 is LNHDA and CDR2 is SQIVND (reference sequence).

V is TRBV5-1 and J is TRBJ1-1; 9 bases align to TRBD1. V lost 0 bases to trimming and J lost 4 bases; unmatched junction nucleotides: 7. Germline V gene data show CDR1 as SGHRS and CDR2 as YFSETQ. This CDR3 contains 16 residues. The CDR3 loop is CASSLGQGVRSTEAFF. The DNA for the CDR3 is TGCGCCAGCAGCTTGGGACAGGGGGTCCGTAGCACTGAAGCTTTCTTT.

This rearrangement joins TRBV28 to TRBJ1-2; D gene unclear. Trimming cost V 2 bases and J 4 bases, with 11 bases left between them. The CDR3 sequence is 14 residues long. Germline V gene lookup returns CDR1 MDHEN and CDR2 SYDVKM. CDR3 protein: CASSLRGSIYGYTF. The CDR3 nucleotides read TGTGCCAGCAGTTTACGGGGTTCAATCTATGGCTACACCTTC.

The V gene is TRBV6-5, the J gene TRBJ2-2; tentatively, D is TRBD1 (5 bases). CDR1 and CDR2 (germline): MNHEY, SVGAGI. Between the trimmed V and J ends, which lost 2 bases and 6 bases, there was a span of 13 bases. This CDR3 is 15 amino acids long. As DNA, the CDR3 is TGTGCCAGCAGTTACCTGGCAGGGCGATCCGGGGAGCTGTTTTTT. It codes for CASSYLAGRSGELFF.

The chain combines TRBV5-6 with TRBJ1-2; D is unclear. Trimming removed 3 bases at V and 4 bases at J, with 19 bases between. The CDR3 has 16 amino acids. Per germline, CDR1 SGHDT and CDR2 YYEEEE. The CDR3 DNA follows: TGTGCCAGCAGCTGGATGCAAACAGAGTTAATCTATGGCTACACCTTC. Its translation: CASSWMQTELIYGYTF.

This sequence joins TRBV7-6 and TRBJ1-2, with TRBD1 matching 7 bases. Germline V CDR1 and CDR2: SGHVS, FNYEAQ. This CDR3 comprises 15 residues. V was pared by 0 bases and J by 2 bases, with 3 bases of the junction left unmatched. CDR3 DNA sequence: TGTGCCAGCAGCTTAGCTCCGGACAGGAACTATGGCTACACCTTC. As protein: CASSLAPDRNYGYTF. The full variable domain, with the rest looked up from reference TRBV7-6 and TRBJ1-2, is GAGVSQSPRYKVTKRGQDVALRCDPISGHVSLYWYRQALGQGPEFLTYFNYEAQQDKSGLPNDRFSAERPEGSISTLTIQRTEQRDSAMYRCASSLAPDRNYGYTFGSGTRLTVV.

DNA for the CDR3: TGTGCCAGCTCACCAGAGGGACAGGGATACACGCAGTATTTT. Its translation: CASSPEGQGYTQYF. The V and J genes are TRBV18 and TRBJ2-3; 9 bases fit TRBD1. V lost 2 bases to trimming and J lost 9 bases; unmatched junction nucleotides: 6. Germline V CDR1 and CDR2: KGHSH, LQKENI. CDR3 length: 14 amino acids.

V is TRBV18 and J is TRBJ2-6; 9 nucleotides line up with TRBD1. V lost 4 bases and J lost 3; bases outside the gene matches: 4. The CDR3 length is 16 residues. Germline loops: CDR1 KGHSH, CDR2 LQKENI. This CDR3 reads CASSRTGELGANVLTF. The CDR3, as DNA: TGTGCCAGCTCACGGACAGGGGAGCTTGGGGCCAACGTCCTGACTTTC.

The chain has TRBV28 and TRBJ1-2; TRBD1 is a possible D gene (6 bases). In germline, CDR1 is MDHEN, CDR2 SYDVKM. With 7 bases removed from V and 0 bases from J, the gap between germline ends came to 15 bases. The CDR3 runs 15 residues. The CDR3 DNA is TGTGCCAGCAAAGTCCTCGAGGGGGCTAACTATGGCTACACCTTC. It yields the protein CASKVLEGANYGYTF.

The CDR3 is CASSYGQGEAFF. The CDR3 DNA is TGCGCCAGCAGCTACGGACAGGGCGAAGCTTTCTTT. The chain recombines TRBV5-1 with TRBJ1-1; 8 nucleotides match TRBD1. CDR3 length: 12 residues. Germline trimming cut 3 bases from V and 8 bases from J; bases unmatched to any gene: 3. Germline V gene sequence: CDR1 SGHRS, CDR2 YFSETQ.

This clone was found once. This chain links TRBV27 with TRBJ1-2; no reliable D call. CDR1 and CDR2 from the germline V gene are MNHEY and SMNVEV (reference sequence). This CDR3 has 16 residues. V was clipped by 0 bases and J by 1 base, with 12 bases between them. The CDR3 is CASSLSVGRINYGYTF. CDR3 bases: TGTGCCAGCAGTTTATCAGTCGGGCGGATTAACTATGGCTACACCTTC.

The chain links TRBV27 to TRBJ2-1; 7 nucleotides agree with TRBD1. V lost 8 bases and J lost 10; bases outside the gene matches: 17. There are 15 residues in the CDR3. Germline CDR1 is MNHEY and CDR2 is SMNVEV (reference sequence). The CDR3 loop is CASRGGGLTTGEQFF. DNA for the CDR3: TGTGCCAGCCGAGGGGGCGGGTTGACGACCGGGGAGCAGTTCTTC.

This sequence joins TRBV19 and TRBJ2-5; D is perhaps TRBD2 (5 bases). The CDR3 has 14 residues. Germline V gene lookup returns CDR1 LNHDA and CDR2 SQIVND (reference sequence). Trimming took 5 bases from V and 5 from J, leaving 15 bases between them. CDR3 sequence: CASSLAGGVETQYF. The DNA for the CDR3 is TGTGCCAGTAGTCTAGCCGGCGGCGTCGAGACCCAGTACTTC.

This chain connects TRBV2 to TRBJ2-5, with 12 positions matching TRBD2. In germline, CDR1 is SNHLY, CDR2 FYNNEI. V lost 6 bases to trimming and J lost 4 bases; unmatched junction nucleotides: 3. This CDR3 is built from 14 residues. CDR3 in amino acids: CASSSGLAGETQYF. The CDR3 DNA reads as TGTGCCAGCAGCTCGGGACTAGCGGGAGAGACCCAGTACTTC.

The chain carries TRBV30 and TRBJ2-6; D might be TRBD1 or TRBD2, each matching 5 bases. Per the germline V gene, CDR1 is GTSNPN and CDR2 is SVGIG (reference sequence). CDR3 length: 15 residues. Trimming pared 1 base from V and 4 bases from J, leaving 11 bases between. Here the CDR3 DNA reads TGTGCCTGGAGTGCCCCGGGGCAAGGGGCCAACGTCCTGACTTTC. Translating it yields CAWSAPGQGANVLTF.

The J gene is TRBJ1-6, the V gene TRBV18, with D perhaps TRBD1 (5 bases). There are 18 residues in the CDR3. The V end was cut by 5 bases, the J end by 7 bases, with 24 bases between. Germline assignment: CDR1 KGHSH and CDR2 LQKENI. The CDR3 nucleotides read TGTGCCAGCTCAGAATTCGTGGAGGGGCGAGTGTGGAATTCACCCCTCCACTTT. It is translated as CASSEFVEGRVWNSPLHF.

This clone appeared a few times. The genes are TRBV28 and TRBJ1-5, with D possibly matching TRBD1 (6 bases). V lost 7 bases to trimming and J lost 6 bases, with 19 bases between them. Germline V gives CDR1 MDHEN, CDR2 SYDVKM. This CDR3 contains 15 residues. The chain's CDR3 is CASIPGTLSRQPQHF. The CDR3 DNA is TGTGCCAGCATCCCCGGGACATTAAGTCGTCAGCCCCAGCATTTT.